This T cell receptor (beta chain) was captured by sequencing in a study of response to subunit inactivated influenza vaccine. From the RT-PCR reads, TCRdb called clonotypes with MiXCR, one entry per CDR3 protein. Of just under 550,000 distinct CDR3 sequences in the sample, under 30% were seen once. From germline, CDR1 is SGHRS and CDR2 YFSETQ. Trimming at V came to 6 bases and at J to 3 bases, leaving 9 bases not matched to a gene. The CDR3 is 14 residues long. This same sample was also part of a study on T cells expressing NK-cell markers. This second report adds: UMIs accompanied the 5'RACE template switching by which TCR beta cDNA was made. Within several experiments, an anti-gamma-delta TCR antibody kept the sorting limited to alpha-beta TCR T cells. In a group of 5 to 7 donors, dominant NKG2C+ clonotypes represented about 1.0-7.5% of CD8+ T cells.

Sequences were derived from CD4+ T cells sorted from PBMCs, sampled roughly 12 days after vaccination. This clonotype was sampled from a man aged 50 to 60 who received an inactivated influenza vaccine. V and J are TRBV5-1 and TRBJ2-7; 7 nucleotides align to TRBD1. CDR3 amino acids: CASTQYTGVYEQYF. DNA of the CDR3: TGCGCCAGCACCCAATATACAGGGGTCTACGAGCAGTACTTC.